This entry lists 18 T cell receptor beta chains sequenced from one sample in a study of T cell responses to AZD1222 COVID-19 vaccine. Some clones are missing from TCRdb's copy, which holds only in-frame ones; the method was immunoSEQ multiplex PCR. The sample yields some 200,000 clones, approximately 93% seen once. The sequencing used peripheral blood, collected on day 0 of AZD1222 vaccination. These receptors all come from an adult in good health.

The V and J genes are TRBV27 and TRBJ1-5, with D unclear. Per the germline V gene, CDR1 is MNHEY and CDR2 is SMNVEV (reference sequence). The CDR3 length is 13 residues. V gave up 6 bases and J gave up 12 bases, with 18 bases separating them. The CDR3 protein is CASSPPNGFFQHF. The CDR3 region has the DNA TGTGCCAGCAGCCCCCCGAACGGGTTCTTCCAGCATTTT.

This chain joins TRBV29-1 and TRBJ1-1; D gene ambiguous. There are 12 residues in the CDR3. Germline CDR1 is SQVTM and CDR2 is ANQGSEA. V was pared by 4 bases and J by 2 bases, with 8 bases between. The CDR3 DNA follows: TGCAGCGTTGTCAAACCCAACACTGAAGCTTTCTTT. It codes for CSVVKPNTEAFF.

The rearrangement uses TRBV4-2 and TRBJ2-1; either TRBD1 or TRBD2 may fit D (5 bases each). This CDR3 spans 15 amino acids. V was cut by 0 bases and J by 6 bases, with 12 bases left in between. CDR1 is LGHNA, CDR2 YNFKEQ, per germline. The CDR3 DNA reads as TGTGCCAGCAGCCAAGATCGTACTAGGGGCAATGAGCAGTTCTTC. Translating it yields CASSQDRTRGNEQFF.

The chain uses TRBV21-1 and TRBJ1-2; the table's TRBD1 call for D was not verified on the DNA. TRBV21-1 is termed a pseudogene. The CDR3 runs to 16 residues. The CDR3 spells CASSKGGTPGGYGYTF. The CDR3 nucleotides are TGTGCCAGCAGCAAAGGGGGTACTCCAGGGGGCTATGGCTACACCTTC.

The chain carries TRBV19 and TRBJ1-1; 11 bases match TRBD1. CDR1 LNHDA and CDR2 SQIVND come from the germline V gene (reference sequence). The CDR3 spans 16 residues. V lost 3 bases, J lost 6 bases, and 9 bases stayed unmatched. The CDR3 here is CASSMAPDRGHPEAFF. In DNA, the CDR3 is TGTGCCAGTAGTATGGCGCCGGACAGGGGGCACCCTGAAGCTTTCTTT.

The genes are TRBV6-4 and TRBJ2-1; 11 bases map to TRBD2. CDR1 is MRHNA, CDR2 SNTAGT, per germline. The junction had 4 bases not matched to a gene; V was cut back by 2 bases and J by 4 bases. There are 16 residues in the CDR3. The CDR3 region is CASSDAGTSGYNEQFF. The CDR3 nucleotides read TGTGCCAGCAGTGACGCGGGGACTAGCGGTTACAATGAGCAGTTCTTC.

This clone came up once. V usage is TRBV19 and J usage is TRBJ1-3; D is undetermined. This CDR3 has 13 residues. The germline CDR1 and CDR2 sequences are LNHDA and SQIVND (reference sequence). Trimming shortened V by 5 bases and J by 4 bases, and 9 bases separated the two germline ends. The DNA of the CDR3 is TGTGCCAGTAGTTTGGTCAGAGGAAACACCATATATTTT. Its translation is CASSLVRGNTIYF.

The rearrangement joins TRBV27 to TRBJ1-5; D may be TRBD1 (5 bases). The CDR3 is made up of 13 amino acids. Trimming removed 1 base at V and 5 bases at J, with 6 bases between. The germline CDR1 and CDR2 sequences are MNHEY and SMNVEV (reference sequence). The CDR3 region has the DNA TGTGCCAGCAGTTTATTAGGGGATCAGCCCCAGCATTTT. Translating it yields CASSLLGDQPQHF.

The CDR3 is CASGLGGQGYYNEQFF. The CDR3, as DNA: TGTGCTAGTGGTTTGGGCGGACAGGGTTACTACAATGAGCAGTTCTTC. The genes are TRBV12-5 and TRBJ2-1; TRBD1 matches 8 bases. The CDR3 is made up of 16 amino acids. Trimming took 1 base from V and 3 from J; bases not matched to a gene: 5. Looked up from germline, CDR1 is LGHNT and CDR2 is FRNRAP.

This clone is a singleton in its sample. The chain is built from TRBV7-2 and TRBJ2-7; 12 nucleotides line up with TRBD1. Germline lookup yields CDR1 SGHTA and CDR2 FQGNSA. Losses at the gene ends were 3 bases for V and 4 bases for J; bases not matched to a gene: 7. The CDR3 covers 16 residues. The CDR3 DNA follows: TGTGCCAGCAGCTTTTCCGGGACAGGGGGCGGTTACGAGCAGTACTTC. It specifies CASSFSGTGGGYEQYF.

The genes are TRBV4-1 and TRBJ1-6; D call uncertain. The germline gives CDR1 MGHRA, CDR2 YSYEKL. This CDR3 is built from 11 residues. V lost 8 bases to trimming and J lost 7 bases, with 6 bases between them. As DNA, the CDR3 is TGCGCCAGCGGCGGGAATTCACCCCTCCACTTT. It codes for CASGGNSPLHF.

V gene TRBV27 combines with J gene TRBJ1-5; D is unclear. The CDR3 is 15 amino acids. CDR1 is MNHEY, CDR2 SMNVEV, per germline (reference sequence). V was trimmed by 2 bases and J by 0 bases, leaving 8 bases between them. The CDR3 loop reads CASSLRGYSNQPQHF. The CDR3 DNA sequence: TGTGCCAGCAGTTTAAGAGGTTATAGCAATCAGCCCCAGCATTTT.

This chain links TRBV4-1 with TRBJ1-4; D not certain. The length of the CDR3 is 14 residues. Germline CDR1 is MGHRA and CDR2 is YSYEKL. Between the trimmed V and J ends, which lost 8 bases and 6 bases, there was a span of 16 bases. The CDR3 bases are TGCGCCAGCTCCAACGGAGGCAGACATGAAAAACTGTTTTTT. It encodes CASSNGGRHEKLFF.

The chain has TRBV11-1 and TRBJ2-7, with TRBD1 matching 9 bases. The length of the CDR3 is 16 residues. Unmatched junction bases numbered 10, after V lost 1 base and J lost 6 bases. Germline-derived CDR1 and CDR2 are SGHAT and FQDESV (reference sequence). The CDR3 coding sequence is TGTGCCAGCAGCTTAGTTACGGGACAGGGATTCCTCGAGCAGTACTTC. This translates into CASSLVTGQGFLEQYF.

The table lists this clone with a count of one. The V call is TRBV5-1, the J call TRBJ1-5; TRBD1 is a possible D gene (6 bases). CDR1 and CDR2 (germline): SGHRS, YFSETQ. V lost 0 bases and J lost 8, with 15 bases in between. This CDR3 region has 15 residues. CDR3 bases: TGCGCCAGCAGCTTGGGTGCCAGGGGAGGAGAGCCCCAGCATTTT. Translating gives CASSLGARGGEPQHF.

CDR3 sequence (DNA): TGTGCCAGCAGCCTCGACAGGGCGAACACTGAAGCTTTCTTT. Translation gives CASSLDRANTEAFF. V is TRBV6-5 and J is TRBJ1-1; TRBD1 matches 7 bases. Per germline, CDR1 MNHEY and CDR2 SVGAGI. This CDR3 spans 14 amino acids. Losses at the gene ends were 6 bases for V and 1 base for J; bases not matched to a gene: 5.

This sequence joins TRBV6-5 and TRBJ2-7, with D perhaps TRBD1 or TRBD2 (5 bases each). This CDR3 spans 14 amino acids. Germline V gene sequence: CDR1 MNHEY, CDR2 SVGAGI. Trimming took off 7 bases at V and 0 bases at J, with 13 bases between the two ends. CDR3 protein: CASTGTPSSYEQYF. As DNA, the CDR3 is TGTGCCAGCACTGGGACCCCAAGCTCCTACGAGCAGTACTTC.

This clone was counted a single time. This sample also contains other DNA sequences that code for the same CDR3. For the CDR3, the DNA is TGTGCCAGTAGTATATCTGGGAGTTCCTACGAGCAGTACTTC. Translation gives CASSISGSSYEQYF. The V gene is TRBV19, the J gene TRBJ2-7; maybe TRBD2 (5 bases). The CDR3 is made up of 14 amino acids. Germline CDR1 is LNHDA and CDR2 is SQIVND (reference sequence). V was trimmed by 2 bases and J by 1 base, leaving 9 bases between them.